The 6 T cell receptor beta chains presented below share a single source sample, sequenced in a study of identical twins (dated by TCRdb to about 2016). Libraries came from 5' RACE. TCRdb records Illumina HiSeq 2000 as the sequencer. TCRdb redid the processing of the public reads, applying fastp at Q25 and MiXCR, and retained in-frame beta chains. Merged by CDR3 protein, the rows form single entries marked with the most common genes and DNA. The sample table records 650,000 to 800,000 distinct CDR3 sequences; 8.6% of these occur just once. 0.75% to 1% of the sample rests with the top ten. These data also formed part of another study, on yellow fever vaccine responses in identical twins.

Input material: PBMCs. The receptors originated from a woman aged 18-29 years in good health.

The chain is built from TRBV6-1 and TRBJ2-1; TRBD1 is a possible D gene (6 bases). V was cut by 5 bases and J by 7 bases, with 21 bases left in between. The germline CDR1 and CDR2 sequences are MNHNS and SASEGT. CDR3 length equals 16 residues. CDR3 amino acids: CASSTFSQGQWNEQFF. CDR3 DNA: TGTGCCAGCAGTACGTTCTCCCAGGGACAATGGAATGAGCAGTTCTTC.

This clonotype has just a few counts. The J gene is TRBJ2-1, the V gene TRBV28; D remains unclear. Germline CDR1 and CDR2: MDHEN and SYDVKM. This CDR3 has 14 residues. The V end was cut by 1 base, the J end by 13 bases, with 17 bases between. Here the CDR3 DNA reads TGTGCCAGCAGTTTATTTTCCGGTGACCCGGACCAGTTCTTC. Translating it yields CASSLFSGDPDQFF.

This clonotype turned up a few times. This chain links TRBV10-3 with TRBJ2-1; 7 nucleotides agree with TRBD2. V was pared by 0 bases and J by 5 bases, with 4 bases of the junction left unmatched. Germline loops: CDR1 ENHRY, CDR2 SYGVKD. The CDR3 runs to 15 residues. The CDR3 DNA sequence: TGTGCCATCAGTGAGTCTCTAGCGGCTCACAATGAGCAGTTCTTC. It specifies CAISESLAAHNEQFF.

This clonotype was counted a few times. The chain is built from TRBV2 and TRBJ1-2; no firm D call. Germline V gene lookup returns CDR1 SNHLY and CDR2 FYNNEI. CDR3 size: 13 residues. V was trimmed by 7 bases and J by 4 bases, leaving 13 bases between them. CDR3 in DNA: TGTGCCAGCACTCTCCCGGGAGGCTATGGCTACACCTTC. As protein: CASTLPGGYGYTF.

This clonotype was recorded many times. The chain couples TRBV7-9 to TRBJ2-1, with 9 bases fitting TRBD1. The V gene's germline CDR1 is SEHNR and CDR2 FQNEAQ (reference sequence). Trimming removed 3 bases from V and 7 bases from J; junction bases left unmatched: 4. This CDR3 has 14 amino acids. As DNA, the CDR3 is TGTGCCAGCAGCTTCACAGGGGGCTGGAATGAGCAGTTCTTC. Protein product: CASSFTGGWNEQFF.

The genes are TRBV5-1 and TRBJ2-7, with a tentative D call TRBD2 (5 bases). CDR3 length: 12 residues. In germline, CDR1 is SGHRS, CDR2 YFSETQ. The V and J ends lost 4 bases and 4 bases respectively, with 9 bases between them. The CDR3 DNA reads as TGCGCCAGCAGCCACGGGGAATACGAGCAGTACTTC. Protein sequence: CASSHGEYEQYF.